These 32 T cell receptor beta chains came from one sample sequenced in a study of OX40 agonist ivuxolimab in advanced cancers. Produced via immunoSEQ multiplex PCR; TCRdb's table is partial and in-frame only. Here the sample spans some 48,000 clones, around 80% being singletons. The sample in question was CD4+ or CD8+ T cells sorted from blood, obtained in a trial of the OX40 agonist ivuxolimab. Receptors were obtained from an adult with an advanced solid tumor such as melanoma, head and neck, liver or kidney cancer.

The table lists this clone with a few counts. This chain connects TRBV7-2 to TRBJ1-5; D gene unclear. The length of the CDR3 is 15 residues. Germline CDR1 reads SGHTA; CDR2 reads FQGNSA. V was clipped by 1 base and J by 0 bases, with 7 bases between them. The CDR3 DNA sequence: TGTGCCAGCAGCTTAGTCGGCCGTAGCAATCAGCCCCAGCATTTT. This codes for CASSLVGRSNQPQHF.

This clone has just a few counts. The chain links TRBV11-2 to TRBJ2-3; TRBD2 agrees at 8 bases. This CDR3 is built from 16 residues. V was clipped by 5 bases and J by 11 bases; unmatched bases: 18. Germline V gives CDR1 SGHAT, CDR2 FQNNGV. The DNA for the CDR3 is TGTGCCAGCAGCCCCCCCTTACTAGCGGACTTAAAGGAGCAGTATTTT. Residues: CASSPPLLADLKEQYF.

With respect to this clone: Other DNA sequences in this sample translate to the same CDR3. V is TRBV19 and J is TRBJ2-3; TRBD2 matches at 11 bases. The CDR3 is 15 residues long. Unmatched junction bases numbered 2, after V lost 5 bases and J lost 1 base. Germline-derived CDR1 and CDR2 are LNHDA and SQIVND (reference sequence). The CDR3 nucleotides read TGTGCCAGTAGTGGGACTAGCGGTCGCACAGATACGCAGTATTTT. It codes for CASSGTSGRTDTQYF.

The V and J genes are TRBV14 and TRBJ2-3, with D possibly matching TRBD2 (6 bases). This CDR3 region has 14 residues. Trimming left V 5 bases short and J 4 bases short, with 13 bases between. CDR1 and CDR2 (germline): SGHDN, FVKESK. In DNA form, the CDR3 reads TGTGCCAGCAGCTATGGAGGGATCTCAGATACGCAGTATTTT. Protein sequence: CASSYGGISDTQYF.

The chain carries TRBV6-6 and TRBJ2-7, with 8 bases fitting TRBD1. Germline CDR1 is MNHNY and CDR2 is SVGAGI (reference sequence). The CDR3 is 15 residues long. Trimming removed 6 bases from V and 4 bases from J; junction bases left unmatched: 11. The chain's CDR3 is CASRPRHRGIYEQYF. The DNA for the CDR3 is TGTGCCAGCAGACCTCGTCACAGGGGGATTTACGAGCAGTACTTC.

In this sample, this clone turned up a few times. An end of the junction does not agree with germline; a read error may underlie this. The V and J genes are TRBV4-1 and TRBJ2-5; 9 nucleotides agree with TRBD2. In germline, CDR1 is MGHRA, CDR2 YSYEKL. The length of the CDR3 is 17 residues. The CDR3 nucleotides read TGCGCCAGCAGCGAACGGGGTAGCGGGAGTTCGCAAGGGACCCAGTACTTC. Translated: CASSERGSGSSQGTQYF.

The table lists this clone with a few counts. V and J are TRBV5-4 and TRBJ2-1; 8 positions match TRBD2. In germline, CDR1 is SGHNT, CDR2 YYREEE (reference sequence). The J segment lost 10 bases and the V segment lost 4 bases, leaving 10 bases of the junction unmatched. The CDR3 totals 14 residues. The CDR3 DNA reads TGTGCCAGCAGCCAGGGACTAGGGCTATACGAGCAGTTCTTC. Its protein product is CASSQGLGLYEQFF.

This clone was seen a handful of times. The chain has TRBV7-9 and TRBJ1-5; 8 positions match TRBD1. With 5 bases clipped from V and 6 bases from J, the junction kept 3 bases outside the gene matches. The CDR3 runs to 13 residues. Germline V gene data show CDR1 as SEHNR and CDR2 as FQNEAQ (reference sequence). This CDR3 reads CASSGQGGQPQHF. CDR3 sequence (DNA): TGTGCCAGCAGCGGACAGGGTGGTCAGCCCCAGCATTTT.

V gene TRBV29-1 combines with J gene TRBJ2-1; no firm D call. Germline-derived CDR1 and CDR2 are SQVTM and ANQGSEA. The CDR3 extends over 13 amino acids. With 6 bases removed from V and 6 bases from J, the gap between germline ends came to 15 bases. This chain's CDR3 is CSVYSALFNEQFF. The CDR3, as DNA: TGCAGCGTCTACTCGGCTCTCTTCAATGAGCAGTTCTTC.

V is TRBV9 and J is TRBJ1-2; 9 bases agree with TRBD1. V dropped 4 bases and J dropped 5; count of bases not matched to a gene: 3. The length of the CDR3 is 13 residues. Germline assignment: CDR1 SGDLS and CDR2 YYNGEE. This chain's CDR3 is CASSSDRGYGYTF. The DNA of the CDR3 is TGTGCCAGCAGCTCAGACAGGGGGTATGGCTACACCTTC.

This chain uses TRBV4-1 with TRBJ2-1; D is uncertain. The length of the CDR3 is 11 residues. From germline, CDR1 is MGHRA and CDR2 YSYEKL. Trimming took 6 bases from V and 7 from J, leaving 7 bases between them. CDR3 sequence reads: CASSSWNEQFF. For the CDR3, the DNA is TGCGCCAGCAGTTCCTGGAATGAGCAGTTCTTC.

The V gene is TRBV7-9, the J gene TRBJ2-7; a possible D gene is TRBD2 (6 bases). The CDR3 runs 12 residues. Trimming took 4 bases from V and 7 from J, leaving 11 bases between them. The germline CDR1 and CDR2 sequences are SEHNR and FQNEAQ (reference sequence). CDR3 nucleotides: TGTGCCAGCAGCTGGCGGGGCTCTGAGCAGTACTTC. This sequence encodes CASSWRGSEQYF.

J is TRBJ2-7 and V is TRBV21-1; the D segment call TRBD2 is taken from the table without a DNA check. TRBV21-1 is a known pseudogene. The CDR3 totals 18 residues. The DNA of the CDR3 is TGTGCCAGCAGCAAAGTGAGGACTAGCGGAGATCCGGAATACGAGCAGTACTTC. Translation gives CASSKVRTSGDPEYEQYF.

This clone was recorded only once. The V gene is TRBV6-1, the J gene TRBJ2-1; 7 nucleotides agree with TRBD2. This CDR3 has 15 residues. Trimming took 2 bases from V and 7 from J; bases not matched to a gene: 8. The germline CDR1 and CDR2 sequences are MNHNS and SASEGT. CDR3 residues: CASSEIAGAVNEQFF. In nucleotides, the CDR3 is TGTGCCAGCAGTGAAATCGCGGGAGCAGTGAATGAGCAGTTCTTC.

This clone was recorded once. The J gene is TRBJ2-3, the V gene TRBV4-2; 11 bases line up with TRBD2. This CDR3 is built from 17 residues. CDR1 is LGHNA, CDR2 YNFKEQ, per germline. V lost 0 bases, J lost 4 bases, and 6 bases stayed unmatched. CDR3 region: CASSQEPSGRPSDTQYF. The DNA of the CDR3 is TGTGCCAGCAGCCAAGAACCTAGCGGGAGGCCTTCAGATACGCAGTATTTT.

The table lists this clone with a count of one. This chain connects TRBV5-1 to TRBJ1-1, with D possibly being TRBD1 (6 bases). The CDR3 is made up of 14 amino acids. CDR1 is SGHRS and CDR2 is YFSETQ in the germline V gene. V was pared by 4 bases and J by 1 base, with 11 bases between. DNA of the CDR3: TGCGCCAGCAGCCCTGGACAGCCGAACACTGAAGCTTTCTTT. Encoded protein: CASSPGQPNTEAFF. Together with reference TRBV5-1 and TRBJ1-1, the CDR3 gives the full variable domain: KAGVTQTPRYLIKTRGQQVTLSCSPISGHRSVSWYQQTPGQGLQFLFEYFSETQRNKGNFPGRFSGRQFSNSRSEMNVSTLELGDSALYLCASSPGQPNTEAFFGQGTRLTVV.

The J gene is TRBJ1-1, the V gene TRBV5-8; D uncertain. The CDR3 is 14 residues long. Per the germline V gene, CDR1 is SGHTS and CDR2 is YDEGEE. The ends were cut back, 0 bases at V and 3 bases at J, with 9 bases in the middle. This CDR3 reads CASSLGPPYTEAFF. CDR3 DNA: TGTGCCAGCAGCTTGGGACCGCCTTACACTGAAGCTTTCTTT.

This clone was recorded once. The rearrangement uses TRBV19 and TRBJ2-1; maybe TRBD2 (6 bases). V lost 5 bases to trimming and J lost 7 bases, with 12 bases between them. CDR1 and CDR2 from the germline V gene are LNHDA and SQIVND (reference sequence). This CDR3 contains 13 residues. In DNA form, the CDR3 reads TGTGCCAGTAGTTGGGTAGCGGCAAATGAGCAGTTCTTC. Amino acids: CASSWVAANEQFF.

This chain uses TRBV10-2 with TRBJ1-1, with D perhaps TRBD1 (5 bases). The CDR3 contains 15 residues. V gave up 6 bases and J gave up 1 base, with 15 bases separating them. The germline CDR1 and CDR2 sequences are WSHSY and SAAADI. CDR3 residues: CASRMKGWANTEAFF. In DNA form, the CDR3 reads TGCGCCAGCAGGATGAAGGGGTGGGCGAACACTGAAGCTTTCTTT.

V is TRBV12-5 and J is TRBJ2-3; D not resolved. The V end was cut by 7 bases, the J end by 0 bases, with 14 bases between. Germline loops: CDR1 LGHNT, CDR2 FRNRAP. This CDR3 is 15 amino acids long. The chain's CDR3 is CASVKADTSTDTQYF. The CDR3 bases are TGTGCTAGTGTGAAAGCAGACACTAGCACAGATACGCAGTATTTT. The full variable domain, with the rest looked up from reference TRBV12-5 and TRBJ2-3, is DARVTQTPRHKVTEMGQEVTMRCQPILGHNTVFWYRQTMMQGLELLAYFRNRAPLDDSGMPKDRFSAEMPDATLATLKIQPSEPRDSAVYFCASVKADTSTDTQYFGPGTRLTVL.

The CDR3 sequence is CASSGNLYNEQFF. The CDR3 DNA sequence: TGTGCCAGCAGTGGGAACCTTTACAATGAGCAGTTCTTC. The chain is built from TRBV6-1 and TRBJ2-1; no clear D. Trimming took 4 bases from V and 4 from J, leaving 8 bases between them. This CDR3 has 13 amino acids. Germline V gene data show CDR1 as MNHNS and CDR2 as SASEGT.

In its sample, this clone was seen a few times. V and J are TRBV2 and TRBJ1-2; tentatively, D is TRBD1 (6 bases). V dropped 9 bases and J dropped 6 bases, with 14 bases sitting between them. This CDR3 has 12 residues. Germline loops: CDR1 SNHLY, CDR2 FYNNEI. CDR3 nucleotide sequence: TGTGCCAGGGCAGACAGGATCAATGGCTACACCTTC. As protein: CARADRINGYTF.

This sequence joins TRBV5-1 and TRBJ2-1; TRBD2 matches at 7 bases. This CDR3 is 16 amino acids long. CDR1 and CDR2 (germline): SGHRS, YFSETQ. J was trimmed by 0 bases and V by 4 bases; bases with no gene match: 7. CDR3 nucleotide sequence: TGCGCCAGCAGCCCTTCTAGCGGTAGCTCCTACAATGAGCAGTTCTTC. Its protein is CASSPSSGSSYNEQFF. The whole variable domain, remainder taken from reference TRBV5-1 and TRBJ2-1, is KAGVTQTPRYLIKTRGQQVTLSCSPISGHRSVSWYQQTPGQGLQFLFEYFSETQRNKGNFPGRFSGRQFSNSRSEMNVSTLELGDSALYLCASSPSSGSSYNEQFFGPGTRLTVL.

The chain carries TRBV5-1 and TRBJ1-6; the D is unclear. This CDR3 is built from 14 residues. Germline CDR1 and CDR2: SGHRS and YFSETQ. The V gene lost 0 bases and the J gene lost 10 bases, with 11 bases spanning the gap. CDR3 DNA sequence: TGCGCCAGCAGCTTGGGCGGTCTCGAGTCACCCCTCCACTTT. Translation: CASSLGGLESPLHF.

CDR3 sequence reads: CASRVAAQPQETQYF. The CDR3 bases are TGCGCCAGCAGGGTCGCAGCCCAACCCCAAGAGACCCAGTACTTC. V gene TRBV10-2 combines with J gene TRBJ2-5; D call uncertain. With 6 bases removed from V and 1 base from J, the gap between germline ends came to 15 bases. The CDR3 spans 15 residues. In germline, CDR1 is WSHSY, CDR2 SAAADI.

V usage is TRBV6-5 and J usage is TRBJ1-1; D remains unclear. The CDR3 is 13 residues long. Germline V lookup: CDR1 MNHEY, CDR2 SVGAGI. V lost 4 bases and J lost 1, with 7 bases in between. The CDR3 sequence is CASSSPGNTEAFF. The CDR3 DNA sequence: TGTGCCAGCAGTTCACCAGGGAACACTGAAGCTTTCTTT.

The chain has TRBV14 and TRBJ2-7; tentatively, D is TRBD1 (5 bases). V dropped 0 bases and J dropped 2 bases, with 11 bases sitting between them. The germline CDR1 and CDR2 sequences are SGHDN and FVKESK. The CDR3 extends over 15 amino acids. For the CDR3, the DNA is TGTGCCAGCAGCCAAGATGGAAGGGGAACCTACGAGCAGTACTTC. Translating gives CASSQDGRGTYEQYF.

In this sample, this clone turned up once. The gene calls are TRBV19 and TRBJ2-2; D gene unclear. This CDR3 has 15 amino acids. Germline CDR1 is LNHDA and CDR2 is SQIVND (reference sequence). Trimming stripped 3 bases from V and 2 bases from J, with 10 bases between. CDR3: CASSMLYTNTGELFF. The CDR3 DNA follows: TGTGCCAGTAGTATGTTGTACACTAACACCGGGGAGCTGTTTTTT.

The chain has TRBV4-1 and TRBJ1-5, with 7 bases matching TRBD1. The CDR3 runs 17 residues. V was pared by 0 bases and J by 3 bases, with 8 bases of the junction left unmatched. The germline gives CDR1 MGHRA, CDR2 YSYEKL. The CDR3 DNA is TGCGCCAGCAGCCAAGAGGACAGGAGTTTCGACAATCAGCCCCAGCATTTT. Its protein is CASSQEDRSFDNQPQHF.

The chain combines TRBV29-1 with TRBJ2-3; a possible D gene is TRBD1 (5 bases). V dropped 1 base and J dropped 6 bases, with 11 bases sitting between them. CDR1 and CDR2 from the germline V gene are SQVTM and ANQGSEA. This CDR3 is 13 amino acids long. CDR3 amino acids: CSVEGGVTDTQYF. In DNA, the CDR3 is TGCAGCGTTGAAGGGGGCGTCACGGATACGCAGTATTTT.

This clone showed up just once. The chain carries TRBV11-2 and TRBJ1-6, with 12 bases lining up with TRBD1. The germline CDR1 and CDR2 sequences are SGHAT and FQNNGV. The length of the CDR3 is 15 residues. J was trimmed by 9 bases and V by 5 bases; bases with no gene match: 5. CDR3 nucleotide sequence: TGTGCCAGCAGCCTGGGACAGGGGGCAGGTTCACCCCTCCACTTT. It translates to CASSLGQGAGSPLHF.

The V gene is TRBV5-1, the J gene TRBJ2-1, with D perhaps TRBD1 (5 bases). The CDR3 contains 14 residues. Trimming pared 0 bases from V and 2 bases from J, leaving 6 bases between. Germline assignment: CDR1 SGHRS and CDR2 YFSETQ. The CDR3 reads CASSLETAYNEQFF. The CDR3 coding sequence is TGCGCCAGCAGCTTGGAGACAGCCTACAATGAGCAGTTCTTC.